The 15 T cell receptor beta chains below come from one sample, sequenced in a study of T cell responses to AZD1222 COVID-19 vaccine. Assay used: immunoSEQ multiplex PCR; TCRdb lists only in-frame clones, some missing. Of 130,000 or so clones in the sample, 91% were seen once. The source was peripheral blood, collected 28 days after the second AZD1222 dose. All receptors derive from an adult who received the AZD1222 COVID-19 vaccine.

V is TRBV19 and J is TRBJ2-1, with no clear D. The ends were cut back, 5 bases at V and 0 bases at J, with 11 bases in the middle. Germline-derived CDR1 and CDR2 are LNHDA and SQIVND (reference sequence). The CDR3 covers 15 residues. In DNA form, the CDR3 reads TGTGCCAGTAGTCCCTTTTCGGACTCCTACAATGAGCAGTTCTTC. It is translated as CASSPFSDSYNEQFF.

The chain recombines TRBV28 with TRBJ2-7; 16 bases map to TRBD2. The germline V gene has CDR1 MDHEN and CDR2 SYDVKM. J gave up 10 bases and V 4 bases, and 10 bases lay outside the gene matches. This CDR3 contains 16 residues. CDR3 sequence: CASSSPGLAGGDTQYV. Here the CDR3 DNA reads TGTGCCAGCAGTTCCCCGGGACTAGCGGGAGGGGACACCCAGTACGTC.

This chain links TRBV11-1 with TRBJ1-6; 8 nucleotides line up with TRBD1. With V trimmed by 4 bases and J by 7 bases, 6 bases remained unmatched. The CDR3 totals 15 residues. Germline values: CDR1 SGHAT, CDR2 FQDESV (reference sequence). The CDR3 bases are TGTGCCAGCAGCTCCAGGACAGGGAGGAATTCACCCCTCCACTTT. Amino acid sequence: CASSSRTGRNSPLHF.

The V call is TRBV10-3, the J call TRBJ2-5; 8 bases match TRBD2. J was trimmed by 5 bases and V by 7 bases; bases with no gene match: 9. The CDR3 length is 14 residues. Per germline, CDR1 ENHRY and CDR2 SYGVKD. The CDR3 DNA reads as TGTGCCATCAATCTCGGGGGGGCCGAGGAGACCCAGTACTTC. This encodes CAINLGGAEETQYF.

The chain recombines TRBV5-1 with TRBJ1-1, with a weak D call TRBD1 (6 bases). The length of the CDR3 is 14 residues. Germline V gives CDR1 SGHRS, CDR2 YFSETQ. Trimming took off 1 base at V and 7 bases at J, with 14 bases between the two ends. The CDR3 loop is CASSLISGVSEAFF. The CDR3 DNA sequence: TGCGCCAGCAGCTTGATATCAGGGGTGAGTGAAGCTTTCTTT.

The CDR3: CASSDSPTDYGYTF. The CDR3 DNA reads as TGTGCCAGCAGTGACTCCCCGACAGACTATGGCTACACCTTC. The chain combines TRBV6-4 with TRBJ1-2; a weak D match, TRBD1 (5 bases). The CDR3 spans 14 residues. Per the germline V gene, CDR1 is MRHNA and CDR2 is SNTAGT. With 0 bases removed from V and 3 bases from J, the gap between germline ends came to 8 bases.

This chain connects TRBV18 to TRBJ2-1, with a tentative D call TRBD2 (5 bases). The germline CDR1 and CDR2 sequences are KGHSH and LQKENI. The CDR3 runs to 15 residues. V lost 2 bases and J lost 2, with 10 bases in between. The CDR3 DNA is TGTGCCAGCTCACCAGCGGGCGCAACCTACAATGAGCAGTTCTTC. Encoded protein: CASSPAGATYNEQFF.

The chain links TRBV10-3 to TRBJ1-3, with a possible D match to TRBD1 (5 bases). The V gene lost 7 bases and the J gene lost 0 bases, with 10 bases spanning the gap. CDR3 length: 14 residues. CDR1 and CDR2 (germline): ENHRY, SYGVKD. The CDR3 nucleotides read TGTGCCATCAATGACAGACTCTCTGGAAACACCATATATTTT. Its protein is CAINDRLSGNTIYF.

On this clone itself: The sample holds other DNA sequences that translate to the same CDR3. This chain uses TRBV4-1 with TRBJ1-3; D is ambiguous. Trimming removed 3 bases at V and 2 bases at J, with 2 bases between. The germline V gene encodes CDR1 MGHRA and CDR2 YSYEKL. This CDR3 has 12 amino acids. This CDR3 reads CASSQAGNTIYF. CDR3 in DNA: TGCGCCAGCAGCCAGGCTGGAAACACCATATATTTT.

The CDR3 here is CASSPRPSRLATSSGANVLTF. The CDR3 DNA is TGTGCCAGCAGTCCAAGGCCCTCTCGACTAGCGACTAGCTCTGGGGCCAACGTCCTGACTTTC. The J gene is TRBJ2-6, the V gene TRBV27; the match to TRBD2 covers 8 bases. Trimming took 5 bases from V and 0 from J; bases not matched to a gene: 18. Germline CDR1 is MNHEY and CDR2 is SMNVEV (reference sequence). The CDR3 totals 21 residues. Variable domain in full (rest from reference TRBV27 and TRBJ2-6): EAQVTQNPRYLITVTGKKLTVTCSQNMNHEYMSWYRQDPGLGLRQIYYSMNVEVTDKGDVPEGYKVSRKEKRNFPLILESPSPNQTSLYFCASSPRPSRLATSSGANVLTFGAGSRLTVL.

The genes are TRBV5-1 and TRBJ1-2; possibly TRBD1 for D (5 bases). The CDR3 loop spans 15 amino acids. Trimming took off 4 bases at V and 5 bases at J, with 18 bases between the two ends. Germline values: CDR1 SGHRS, CDR2 YFSETQ. CDR3 sequence (DNA): TGCGCCAGCAGCGTGGGTGGGGGAGAGCCTTATGGCTACACCTTC. Its translation: CASSVGGGEPYGYTF.

V gene TRBV29-1 combines with J gene TRBJ1-2; D is ambiguous. Germline V CDR1 and CDR2: SQVTM, ANQGSEA. CDR3 length: 14 residues. Trimming took 6 bases from V and 2 from J, leaving 16 bases between them. In nucleotides, the CDR3 is TGCAGCGTCGCTCGGGGAACGATAAACTATGGCTACACCTTC. Amino acids: CSVARGTINYGYTF.

The V call is TRBV3-1 (or the pseudogene TRBV3-2), the J call TRBJ1-6, with no clear D. CDR1 and CDR2 from the germline V gene are LGHDT and YNNKEL (reference sequence). V was trimmed by 3 bases and J by 0 bases, leaving 9 bases between them. CDR3 length equals 16 residues. CDR3 in amino acids: CASSQGSSSYNSPLHF. As DNA, the CDR3 is TGTGCCAGCAGCCAGGGGAGCAGCTCCTATAATTCACCCCTCCACTTT.

The CDR3 protein is CASSPPSGGLLYEQFF. Written as DNA, the CDR3 is TGTGCCAGCTCACCACCGTCGGGGGGGCTACTTTATGAGCAGTTCTTC. This sequence joins TRBV18 and TRBJ2-1; 8 bases line up with TRBD2. The germline gives CDR1 KGHSH, CDR2 LQKENI. Trimming took 0 bases from V and 8 from J; bases not matched to a gene: 9. The CDR3 length is 16 residues.

About this clone itself: An end of the junction differs from the germline gene, which may be a read error. The chain is built from TRBV7-3 and TRBJ2-1; D possibly matches TRBD1 or TRBD2 (5 bases each). The CDR3 has 10 amino acids. Germline V lookup: CDR1 SGHTA, CDR2 FQGTGA. In nucleotides, the CDR3 is TGTGCCAGCAGCTTGGGGGAGCCGTTCTTC. Translation gives CASSLGEPFF.